This section outlines one T cell receptor beta chain sequence together with its context. As yet, its antigen is unknown. This sequence is one base from a far larger clone and is likely a read error. Only Caucasian adults living in Nashville, Tennessee made up the donor group. Libraries were prepared by immunoSEQ multiplex PCR; TCRdb keeps only in-frame clonotypes and omits some of them. This sample has more than 400,000 clones; 81% occur once, and the top ten carry roughly an eighth. The data belong to a study of shared clonotypes between healthy human individuals. On the study more broadly: Donors consisted of a couple of women and a few men between 18 and 49.

General study findings and limits: Limitation of the genetic and exposure-history diversity represented came from the few donors. Read depth was anticipated to influence clonotype sharing among donors.

The CDR3 sequence is 18 residues long. Unmatched junction bases numbered 16, after V lost 7 bases and J lost 3 bases. CDR1 MNHEY and CDR2 SMNVEV come from the germline V gene (reference sequence). The TCR sequence derives from a woman aged 40 to 55 in good health. Some clones in this sample may be carry-over from other donors' samples. This chain joins TRBV27 and TRBJ2-2, with 8 bases matching TRBD2. Source material: PBMCs. The CDR3 region has the DNA TGTGCCAGCAAAATGACTCCTGTATTAGCGGGGTACACCGGGGAGCTGTTTTTT. Its translation: CASKMTPVLAGYTGELFF.